Below, 7 T cell receptor beta chains from the same sample are listed, as sequenced in a study of blood T cell repertoires in COVID-19. TCRdb's table, derived via immunoSEQ multiplex PCR, lists solely in-frame clones and lacks some. Of a few hundred thousand clones listed, 88% are singletons. The source material was PBMCs or T cells enriched from blood (not recorded which). Receptors were obtained from a woman aged 55-75 years who had recovered from COVID-19.

CDR3 DNA sequence: TGTGCCAGCAGTTTAGGGCCGAGCTCCTATAATTCACCCCTCCACTTT. Its protein product is CASSLGPSSYNSPLHF. The chain carries TRBV27 and TRBJ1-6; D unclear. The CDR3 runs to 16 residues. Germline V gene data show CDR1 as MNHEY and CDR2 as SMNVEV (reference sequence). Trimming cost V 2 bases and J 0 bases, with 8 bases left between them.

The V call is TRBV11-2, the J call TRBJ1-1; no definite D call. Germline V gene lookup returns CDR1 SGHAT and CDR2 FQNNGV. Trimming shortened V by 1 base and J by 7 bases, and 16 bases separated the two germline ends. The CDR3 loop spans 15 amino acids. CDR3 in DNA: TGTGCCAGCAGCTTAGGATCGGGCGGGATATTTGAAGCTTTCTTT. Translated: CASSLGSGGIFEAFF.

The V and J genes are TRBV10-1 and TRBJ1-2; 11 nucleotides align to TRBD1. Losses at the gene ends were 4 bases for V and 7 bases for J; bases not matched to a gene: 5. The CDR3 contains 14 residues. Germline CDR1 is WNHNN and CDR2 is SYGVQD (reference sequence). The CDR3 nucleotides are TGCGCCAGCAGTGCGGGACAGGGGGAACTTGGCTACACCTTC. Residues: CASSAGQGELGYTF.

V usage is TRBV5-6 and J usage is TRBJ1-1, with D uncertain. V was shortened by 2 bases and J by 0 bases, with 5 bases between the two germline ends. Germline V gene data show CDR1 as SGHDT and CDR2 as YYEEEE. The CDR3 consists of 13 residues. In DNA, the CDR3 is TGTGCCAGCAGCTTCTCCCTGAACACTGAAGCTTTCTTT. It translates to CASSFSLNTEAFF.

CDR3 sequence: CASSRQGASNQPQHF. Written as DNA, the CDR3 is TGTGCCAGTAGTCGACAGGGGGCAAGCAATCAGCCCCAGCATTTT. V gene TRBV19 combines with J gene TRBJ1-5; 10 bases agree with TRBD1. CDR3 size: 15 residues. The V gene end was trimmed by 5 bases and the J gene end by 1 base; junction bases not matched to a gene: 2. Germline assignment: CDR1 LNHDA and CDR2 SQIVND (reference sequence).

The sample holds one count of this clone. The rearrangement joins TRBV7-9 to TRBJ1-2, with D uncertain. Germline V CDR1 and CDR2: SEHNR, FQNEAQ (reference sequence). Trimming shortened V by 5 bases and J by 2 bases, and 9 bases separated the two germline ends. The CDR3 extends over 13 amino acids. The CDR3 DNA reads as TGTGCCAGCAGCCCGCCCCGGAACTATGGCTACACCTTC. This translates into CASSPPRNYGYTF.

This clone was recorded once. The sample has other DNA sequences that encode this CDR3 too. The chain uses TRBV15 and TRBJ1-3; D possibly corresponds to TRBD1 (5 bases). Germline lookup yields CDR1 LNHNV and CDR2 YYDKDF (reference sequence). The CDR3 length is 15 residues. The V end was cut by 0 bases, the J end by 0 bases, with 6 bases between. This CDR3 reads CATSRDRGSGNTIYF. In DNA form, the CDR3 reads TGTGCCACCAGCAGAGATAGGGGCTCTGGAAACACCATATATTTT.